The 26 T cell receptor beta chains below were found in one sample sequenced in a study of blood T cell repertoires in COVID-19. Profiled with immunoSEQ multiplex PCR; TCRdb holds only in-frame clones, not every one. This sample has about 58,000 clones, with about 85% found just once. The sample consisted of peripheral blood. Receptor source: a man aged 35 to 55 with active COVID-19.

V and J are TRBV7-7 and TRBJ1-2; D unclear. V was pared by 0 bases and J by 8 bases, with 13 bases between. The CDR3 is made up of 14 amino acids. Per germline, CDR1 SSHAT and CDR2 FNYEAQ (reference sequence). The CDR3 sequence: CASSLATRSVGYTF. CDR3 DNA: TGTGCCAGCAGCTTAGCGACGAGGTCCGTGGGCTACACCTTC.

The V gene is TRBV28, the J gene TRBJ1-6; D call uncertain. The CDR3 runs 15 residues. Trimming cost V 1 base and J 8 bases, with 12 bases left between them. Germline CDR1 and CDR2: MDHEN and SYDVKM. CDR3 sequence: CASSLFGRPDSPLHF. Written as DNA, the CDR3 is TGTGCCAGCAGTTTATTCGGCAGGCCGGATTCACCCCTCCACTTT.

The rearrangement joins TRBV28 to TRBJ2-6, with no clear D. Germline V gene lookup returns CDR1 MDHEN and CDR2 SYDVKM. CDR3 size: 18 residues. V was cut by 4 bases and J by 0 bases, with 16 bases left in between. Here the CDR3 DNA reads TGTGCCAGCAGTTCTATGGGCACCCCGAGCTCTGGGGCCAACGTCCTGACTTTC. Encoded protein: CASSSMGTPSSGANVLTF.

This chain uses TRBV6-5 with TRBJ2-1; TRBD2 is a possible D gene (6 bases). V lost 6 bases to trimming and J lost 6 bases, with 18 bases between them. This CDR3 is built from 15 residues. Germline lookup yields CDR1 MNHEY and CDR2 SVGAGI. The CDR3 bases are TGTGCCAGCAGCGGACGGCGGGACCTGTCCAATGAGCAGTTCTTC. It is translated as CASSGRRDLSNEQFF.

This clone occurred a few times. The CDR3 bases are TGTGCCAGCAGCTTAGAGCCGGGACTAGCGGGAGTGGTTGAGCAGTTCTTC. Translated: CASSLEPGLAGVVEQFF. The chain uses TRBV7-9 and TRBJ2-1; 14 bases align to TRBD2. In germline, CDR1 is SEHNR, CDR2 FQNEAQ (reference sequence). This CDR3 is 17 amino acids long. V dropped 1 base and J dropped 9; count of bases not matched to a gene: 8. The full variable domain, its missing parts supplied by reference TRBV7-9 and TRBJ2-1, is DTGVSQNPRHKITKRGQNVTFRCDPISEHNRLYWYRQTLGQGPEFLTYFQNEAQLEKSRLLSDRFSAERPKGSFSTLEIQRTEQGDSAMYLCASSLEPGLAGVVEQFFGPGTRLTVL.

The chain joins TRBV5-4 to TRBJ2-3, with 12 bases matching TRBD2. Germline-derived CDR1 and CDR2 are SGHNT and YYREEE (reference sequence). The V segment lost 3 bases and the J segment 3 bases; nucleotides outside the gene matches: 8. The CDR3 contains 17 residues. CDR3 sequence: CASSSRTSGEGTDTQYF. The CDR3, as DNA: TGTGCCAGCAGCTCGCGGACTAGCGGGGAGGGAACAGATACGCAGTATTTT.

The chain combines TRBV27 with TRBJ2-2, with 8 bases aligning to TRBD1. This CDR3 has 15 residues. Germline V gene sequence: CDR1 MNHEY, CDR2 SMNVEV (reference sequence). V gave up 6 bases and J gave up 0 bases; unmatched junction bases: 3. The CDR3 DNA is TGTGCCAGCAGGAAGGACAGGGCGAACACCGGGGAGCTGTTTTTT. Translated, it gives CASRKDRANTGELFF.

The CDR3: CATGKQGQETQYF. In DNA, the CDR3 is TGTGCCACCGGGAAGCAGGGCCAAGAGACCCAGTACTTC. V usage is TRBV24-1 and J usage is TRBJ2-5; the D gene is possibly TRBD1 (5 bases). Trimming left V 9 bases short and J 1 base short, with 11 bases between. This CDR3 has 13 residues. Germline V gives CDR1 KGHDR, CDR2 SFDVKD.

This clone was seen a single time. V gene TRBV7-3 combines with J gene TRBJ2-3; maybe TRBD1 (5 bases). Germline loops: CDR1 SGHTA, CDR2 FQGTGA. CDR3 length: 14 amino acids. The V and J ends lost 2 bases and 2 bases respectively, with 8 bases between them. The CDR3 spells CASSLYGATDTQYF. The CDR3 DNA reads as TGTGCCAGCAGCTTATATGGGGCCACAGATACGCAGTATTTT.

This chain connects TRBV27 to TRBJ1-1; weak D call: TRBD1 (6 bases). CDR1 MNHEY and CDR2 SMNVEV come from the germline V gene (reference sequence). Trimming shortened V by 5 bases and J by 1 base, and 14 bases separated the two germline ends. The CDR3 has 15 amino acids. CDR3 sequence (DNA): TGTGCCAGCAGTCCAAACAGGGCCCGGAACACTGAAGCTTTCTTT. Amino acid sequence: CASSPNRARNTEAFF.

The chain recombines TRBV18 with TRBJ1-2; no clear D. Germline assignment: CDR1 KGHSH and CDR2 LQKENI. V was cut by 1 base and J by 6 bases, with 12 bases left in between. The CDR3 length is 14 residues. CDR3 sequence reads: CASSPLKSGNGYTF. DNA of the CDR3: TGTGCCAGCTCACCACTGAAGTCGGGGAATGGCTACACCTTC. The full variable domain, in which reference TRBV18 and TRBJ1-2 provide the parts outside the CDR3, is NAGVMQNPRHLVRRRGQEARLRCSPMKGHSHVYWYRQLPEEGLKFMVYLQKENIIDESGMPKERFSAEFPKEGPSILRIQQVVRGDSAAYFCASSPLKSGNGYTFGSGTRLTVV.

The chain is built from TRBV18 and TRBJ1-5; D might be TRBD1 (5 bases). The ends were cut back, 6 bases at V and 4 bases at J, with 7 bases in the middle. The CDR3 covers 12 residues. The germline CDR1 and CDR2 sequences are KGHSH and LQKENI. This CDR3 reads CASSTENQPQHF. The CDR3 DNA reads as TGTGCCAGCTCGACAGAAAATCAGCCCCAGCATTTT.

The chain's CDR3 is CASSVEGRGGYNEQFF. The CDR3 DNA reads TGTGCCAGCAGCGTAGAAGGGCGGGGGGGCTACAATGAGCAGTTCTTC. V gene TRBV9 combines with J gene TRBJ2-1; 9 bases agree with TRBD2. CDR3 length equals 16 residues. CDR1 and CDR2 from the germline V gene are SGDLS and YYNGEE. V shed 0 bases and J 3 bases; nucleotides not matched to a gene: 4.

The chain uses TRBV27 and TRBJ2-1, with 11 nucleotides matching TRBD2. Germline lookup yields CDR1 MNHEY and CDR2 SMNVEV (reference sequence). The CDR3 consists of 16 residues. The trim removed 3 bases at V and 8 bases at J, leaving 9 bases unmatched. The CDR3 protein is CASSFWTSGLGDEQFF. Here the CDR3 DNA reads TGTGCCAGCAGTTTCTGGACTAGCGGGTTAGGCGATGAGCAGTTCTTC.

This chain connects TRBV27 to TRBJ2-2, with 7 bases that match TRBD2. With V trimmed by 5 bases and J by 1 base, 7 bases remained unmatched. The germline gives CDR1 MNHEY, CDR2 SMNVEV (reference sequence). The CDR3 spans 16 residues. The CDR3 DNA is TGTGCCAGCAGTCCAACTTGGACTAGGAACACCGGGGAGCTGTTTTTT. It encodes CASSPTWTRNTGELFF.

The V gene is TRBV10-2, the J gene TRBJ2-3, with 11 bases that match TRBD2. CDR1 and CDR2 (germline): WSHSY, SAAADI. The CDR3 contains 14 residues. The junction had 3 bases not matched to a gene; V was cut back by 6 bases and J by 4 bases. This chain's CDR3 is CASRLAGGADTQYF. The CDR3 DNA reads as TGCGCCAGCAGGCTAGCGGGAGGTGCAGATACGCAGTATTTT.

The chain employs TRBV11-1 and TRBJ2-7; TRBD1 aligns across 7 bases. Germline V lookup: CDR1 SGHAT, CDR2 FQDESV (reference sequence). This CDR3 region has 15 residues. V trimming: 6 bases; J trimming: 4 bases; junction bases outside the gene matches: 12. The CDR3 spells CASSEQGNRAYEQYF. The CDR3 DNA reads TGTGCCAGCAGTGAACAGGGGAATAGAGCATACGAGCAGTACTTC.

The chain employs TRBV7-9 and TRBJ2-5; 10 bases fit TRBD1. After removal of 5 bases from V and 4 bases from J, the junction contained 4 bases not matched to a gene. The CDR3 runs 14 residues. Germline assignment: CDR1 SEHNR and CDR2 FQNEAQ (reference sequence). CDR3: CASSPGTGVETQYF. The CDR3 DNA is TGTGCCAGCAGCCCCGGGACAGGGGTAGAGACCCAGTACTTC. Complete variable domain (other parts from reference TRBV7-9 and TRBJ2-5): DTGVSQNPRHKITKRGQNVTFRCDPISEHNRLYWYRQTLGQGPEFLTYFQNEAQLEKSRLLSDRFSAERPKGSFSTLEIQRTEQGDSAMYLCASSPGTGVETQYFGPGTRLLVL.

This chain uses TRBV21-1 with TRBJ2-7; the listed D gene, TRBD1, was not tested against the DNA. TRBV21-1 is annotated as a pseudogene. The CDR3 runs to 17 residues. The CDR3 sequence is CASSKVPATRYNYEQYF. In DNA, the CDR3 is TGTGCCAGCAGCAAAGTGCCCGCGACACGGTACAACTACGAGCAGTACTTC.

The chain combines TRBV27 with TRBJ2-7, with 9 bases fitting TRBD1. V was pared by 5 bases and J by 0 bases, with 14 bases of the junction left unmatched. The CDR3 contains 18 residues. Germline V gene data show CDR1 as MNHEY and CDR2 as SMNVEV (reference sequence). CDR3 DNA: TGTGCCAGCAGTACACAGGGGGCGTTTAGCGGTAGCTCCTACGAGCAGTACTTC. Its translation: CASSTQGAFSGSSYEQYF.

This clone has more than one count but fewer than ten. The chain links TRBV6-6 to TRBJ1-2; no reliable D call. The V end lost 6 bases, the J end lost 2 bases, and 10 bases lay between the germline ends. In germline, CDR1 is MNHNY, CDR2 SVGAGI (reference sequence). The CDR3 loop spans 13 amino acids. Here the CDR3 reads CASSPGSNYGYTF. The DNA of the CDR3 is TGTGCCAGCAGCCCCGGGTCAAACTATGGCTACACCTTC.

The genes are TRBV10-2 and TRBJ2-2; 8 nucleotides align to TRBD2. Trimming at V came to 9 bases and at J to 5 bases, leaving 5 bases not matched to a gene. CDR3 length: 13 residues. Germline loops: CDR1 WSHSY, CDR2 SAAADI. CDR3 sequence reads: CASSGGRTGELFF. The CDR3 DNA follows: TGCGCCAGTTCGGGGGGGAGAACCGGGGAGCTGTTTTTT.

The rearrangement uses TRBV15 and TRBJ1-5; a possible D gene is TRBD1 (6 bases). This CDR3 region has 14 residues. Between the trimmed V and J ends, which lost 5 bases and 4 bases, there was a span of 12 bases. Germline V gene lookup returns CDR1 LNHNV and CDR2 YYDKDF (reference sequence). This CDR3 reads CATSAQGTNQPQHF. The CDR3 DNA is TGTGCCACCAGCGCCCAAGGGACAAATCAGCCCCAGCATTTT.

This chain connects TRBV15 to TRBJ2-1, with 7 positions matching TRBD2. Per germline, CDR1 LNHNV and CDR2 YYDKDF (reference sequence). V lost 5 bases and J lost 6; bases outside the gene matches: 13. The CDR3 spans 16 residues. CDR3 amino acids: CATSPFAGRARNEQFF. In nucleotides, the CDR3 is TGTGCCACCAGCCCTTTTGCGGGGAGGGCCCGCAATGAGCAGTTCTTC.

The chain links TRBV25-1 to TRBJ2-1; 8 bases match TRBD1. The germline CDR1 and CDR2 sequences are MGHDK and SYGVNS. The length of the CDR3 is 14 residues. The trim removed 4 bases at V and 4 bases at J, leaving 3 bases unmatched. CDR3 sequence: CASSAGTGYNEQFF. In nucleotides, the CDR3 is TGTGCCAGCAGTGCCGGGACAGGTTACAATGAGCAGTTCTTC.

V and J are TRBV5-4 and TRBJ2-3, with 14 positions matching TRBD2. J was trimmed by 5 bases and V by 4 bases; bases with no gene match: 6. Looked up from germline, CDR1 is SGHNT and CDR2 is YYREEE (reference sequence). The CDR3 covers 16 residues. CDR3 nucleotide sequence: TGTGCCAGCAGCCGGGGACTAGCGGGAGAGGTAGATACGCAGTATTTT. Amino acids: CASSRGLAGEVDTQYF.